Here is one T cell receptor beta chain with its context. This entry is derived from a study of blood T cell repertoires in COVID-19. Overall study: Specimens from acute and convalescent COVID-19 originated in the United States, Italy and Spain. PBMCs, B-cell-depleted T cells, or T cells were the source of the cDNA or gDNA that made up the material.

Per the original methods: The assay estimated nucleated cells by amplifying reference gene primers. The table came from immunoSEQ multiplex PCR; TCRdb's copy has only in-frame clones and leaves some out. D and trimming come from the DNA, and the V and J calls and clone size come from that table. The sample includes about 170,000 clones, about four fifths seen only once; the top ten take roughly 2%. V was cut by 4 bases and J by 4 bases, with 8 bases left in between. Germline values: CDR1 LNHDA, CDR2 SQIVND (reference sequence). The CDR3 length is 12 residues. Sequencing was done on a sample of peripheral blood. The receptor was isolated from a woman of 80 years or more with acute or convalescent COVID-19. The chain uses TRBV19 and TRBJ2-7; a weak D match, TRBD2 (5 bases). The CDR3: CASSTSGYEQYF. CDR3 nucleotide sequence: TGTGCCAGTAGTACCTCGGGGTACGAGCAGTACTTC.